Shown below are 16 T cell receptor beta chains from a single sample sequenced in a study of T cells after yellow fever vaccination. A single record per CDR3 protein comes from TCRdb applying MiXCR to the 5' RACE reads. The repertoire holds about 300,000 distinct CDR3 sequences, with less than 9.5% as singletons. Source: CD4+ T cells sorted from PBMCs, taken 5 days after the yellow fever booster vaccination. The receptors originated from a young man who received the YFV17D yellow fever vaccine.

This rearrangement joins TRBV28 to TRBJ1-1; unclear D gene. The CDR3 length is 14 residues. Germline V gene data show CDR1 as MDHEN and CDR2 as SYDVKM. The V end was cut by 8 bases, the J end by 0 bases, with 13 bases between. The CDR3 spells CASASASVNTEAFF. The CDR3 bases are TGTGCCAGCGCTAGCGCGTCGGTGAACACTGAAGCTTTCTTT.

The gene calls are TRBV11-2 and TRBJ2-7; no firm D call. The CDR3 spans 15 residues. V lost 5 bases to trimming and J lost 3 bases, with 17 bases between them. Germline CDR1 reads SGHAT; CDR2 reads FQNNGV. DNA of the CDR3: TGTGCCAGCAGCCCAAGCTCCGGGCAATACTACGAGCAGTACGTC. Translating it yields CASSPSSGQYYEQYV.

This clonotype was observed a handful of times. V gene TRBV10-3 combines with J gene TRBJ1-1, with D perhaps matching TRBD1 (5 bases). V lost 9 bases, J lost 1 base, and 12 bases lay in between. CDR3 length equals 13 residues. Germline V gene data show CDR1 as ENHRY and CDR2 as SYGVKD. The CDR3 here is CAINYGQNTEAFF. In nucleotides, the CDR3 is TGTGCCATTAACTATGGACAGAACACTGAAGCTTTCTTT.

This clonotype has just a few counts. This chain uses TRBV7-9 with TRBJ2-5; no clear D. Trimming removed 5 bases at V and 5 bases at J, with 15 bases between. This CDR3 contains 14 residues. Germline assignment: CDR1 SEHNR and CDR2 FQNEAQ (reference sequence). CDR3 nucleotides: TGTGCCAGCAGCCCGATCGGGCCTCGGGAGACCCAGTACTTC. It encodes CASSPIGPRETQYF.

This clonotype was found a few times. This chain links TRBV4-2 with TRBJ1-2; 7 nucleotides match TRBD1. The J segment lost 0 bases and the V segment lost 0 bases, leaving 1 base of the junction unmatched. The germline CDR1 and CDR2 sequences are LGHNA and YNFKEQ. The length of the CDR3 is 15 residues. This chain's CDR3 is CASSQDGTANYGYTF. For the CDR3, the DNA is TGTGCCAGCAGCCAAGATGGGACAGCTAACTATGGCTACACCTTC.

This rearrangement joins TRBV20-1 to TRBJ2-7; the D is unclear. Germline-derived CDR1 and CDR2 are DFQATT and SNEGSKA (reference sequence). V lost 5 bases, J lost 4 bases, and 12 bases lay in between. The CDR3 is 12 residues long. CDR3 nucleotide sequence: TGCAGTGCTGCTGGCGAAACGTACGAGCAGTACGTC. This sequence encodes CSAAGETYEQYV.

This clonotype came up a few times. CDR3 protein: CASSSRLAGESYEQYF. CDR3 DNA: TGTGCCAGCAGTTCCCGACTAGCGGGGGAATCCTACGAGCAGTACTTC. The rearrangement links TRBV6-1 to TRBJ2-7, with 12 bases aligning to TRBD2. This CDR3 region has 16 residues. Per the germline V gene, CDR1 is MNHNS and CDR2 is SASEGT. The V segment lost 5 bases and the J segment 1 base; nucleotides outside the gene matches: 6.

This sequence joins TRBV12-3 or TRBV12-4 and TRBJ1-2, with 7 bases fitting TRBD1. CDR3 length equals 15 residues. Trimming at V came to 4 bases and at J to 2 bases, leaving 7 bases not matched to a gene. CDR3 nucleotide sequence: TGTGCCAGCAGTTCCCCGGAACAGGGGAACTATGGCTACACCTTC. Translated: CASSSPEQGNYGYTF.

This clonotype occurred many times. CDR3 coding DNA: TGCAGTGCTAGGGGGGACCTGAATCAGCCCCAGCATTTT. Its protein product is CSARGDLNQPQHF. This chain uses TRBV20-1 with TRBJ1-5, with D maybe TRBD1 (5 bases). The V end was cut by 3 bases, the J end by 4 bases, with 10 bases between. This CDR3 region has 13 residues. Germline CDR1 and CDR2: DFQATT and SNEGSKA (reference sequence).

The chain combines TRBV6-1 with TRBJ1-2; D remains unclear. The germline V and J ends were trimmed by 3 bases and 1 base, with 6 bases remaining between them. CDR3 size: 13 residues. Germline V gene lookup returns CDR1 MNHNS and CDR2 SASEGT. The CDR3 loop is CASSERFNYGYTF. DNA of the CDR3: TGTGCCAGCAGTGAGCGGTTTAACTATGGCTACACCTTC.

This clonotype has a handful of counts. V usage is TRBV5-1 and J usage is TRBJ2-5; 9 positions match TRBD2. CDR3 size: 15 residues. V trimming: 4 bases; J trimming: 4 bases; junction bases outside the gene matches: 8. Germline CDR1 is SGHRS and CDR2 is YFSETQ. CDR3 in amino acids: CASSDGTSLTETQYF. The CDR3 DNA follows: TGCGCCAGCAGCGACGGGACTAGCCTAACAGAGACCCAGTACTTC.

This clonotype was counted at least ten times. The chain employs TRBV12-3 or TRBV12-4 and TRBJ2-5; 7 nucleotides line up with TRBD1. The trim removed 4 bases at V and 2 bases at J, leaving 1 base unmatched. The CDR3 is 13 residues long. CDR3: CASSWTGQETQYF. The CDR3 DNA follows: TGTGCCAGCAGTTGGACAGGACAAGAGACCCAGTACTTC.

This clonotype turned up a few times. This chain uses TRBV5-5 with TRBJ1-5; D may be TRBD1 (5 bases). V gave up 6 bases and J gave up 5 bases, with 15 bases separating them. Germline V gene sequence: CDR1 SGHKS, CDR2 YYEKEE (reference sequence). This CDR3 has 14 amino acids. CDR3: CASTGWVGDQPQHF. As DNA, the CDR3 is TGTGCCAGCACAGGATGGGTGGGGGATCAGCCCCAGCATTTT.

This clonotype was counted a few times. The chain combines TRBV20-1 with TRBJ2-3; 11 positions match TRBD2. The length of the CDR3 is 17 residues. Germline CDR1 is DFQATT and CDR2 is SNEGSKA (reference sequence). V gave up 2 bases and J gave up 0 bases; unmatched junction bases: 7. The CDR3 DNA reads TGCAGTGCTAGACCCTTAGCGGGGGGGCCAAGCACAGATACGCAGTATTTT. Its translation: CSARPLAGGPSTDTQYF.

The chain joins TRBV29-1 to TRBJ2-1, with D tentatively TRBD1 (6 bases). The V gene lost 7 bases and the J gene lost 5 bases, with 15 bases spanning the gap. Per the germline V gene, CDR1 is SQVTM and CDR2 is ANQGSEA. The CDR3 is 13 amino acids. The CDR3 spells CSEQGTAHNEQFF. In DNA, the CDR3 is TGCAGCGAGCAGGGGACGGCGCACAATGAGCAGTTCTTC.

This clonotype was found many times. This chain links TRBV30 with TRBJ1-6; 7 bases are a match to TRBD1. V was pared by 0 bases and J by 9 bases, with 11 bases of the junction left unmatched. Germline V gene sequence: CDR1 GTSNPN, CDR2 SVGIG (reference sequence). This CDR3 comprises 16 residues. The CDR3 spells CAWSVLPRGNISPLHF. In DNA, the CDR3 is TGTGCCTGGAGTGTACTCCCCAGGGGGAATATTTCACCCCTCCACTTT.